This record concerns one T cell receptor beta chain sequence. This record belongs to a study of CD8 T cells in Susac syndrome. The germline V gene has CDR1 MGHRA and CDR2 YSYEKL. Trimming cost V 1 base and J 8 bases, with 14 bases left between them. The CDR3 contains 14 residues. Reverse transcription used about 0.5 to 1 ug RNA and random hexamers. TCRdb reanalysed the immunoSEQ multiplex PCR reads using MiXCR and keeps one entry per CDR3 protein. Of some 150,000 distinct CDR3 sequences listed, roughly 95% are singletons. The receptor comes from a human donor with multiple sclerosis. The chain has TRBV4-1 and TRBJ1-1; D is uncertain. The sequencing sample was made of CD8+ T cells from PBMCs. The DNA of the CDR3 is TGCGCCAGCAGCCAAGGTTCCGGACCGCCAGAAGCTTTCTTT. Translated: CASSQGSGPPEAFF.